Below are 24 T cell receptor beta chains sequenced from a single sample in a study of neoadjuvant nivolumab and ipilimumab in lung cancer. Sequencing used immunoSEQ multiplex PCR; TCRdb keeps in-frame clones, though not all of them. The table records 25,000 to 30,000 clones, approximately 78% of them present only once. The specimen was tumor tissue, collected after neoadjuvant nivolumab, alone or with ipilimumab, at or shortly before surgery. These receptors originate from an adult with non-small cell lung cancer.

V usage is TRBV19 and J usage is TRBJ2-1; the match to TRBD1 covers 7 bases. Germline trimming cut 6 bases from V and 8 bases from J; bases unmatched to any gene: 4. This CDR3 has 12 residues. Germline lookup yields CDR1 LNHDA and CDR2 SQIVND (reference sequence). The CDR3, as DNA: TGTGCCAGTAGCTTTCAGGGGGATGAGCAGTTCTTC. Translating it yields CASSFQGDEQFF.

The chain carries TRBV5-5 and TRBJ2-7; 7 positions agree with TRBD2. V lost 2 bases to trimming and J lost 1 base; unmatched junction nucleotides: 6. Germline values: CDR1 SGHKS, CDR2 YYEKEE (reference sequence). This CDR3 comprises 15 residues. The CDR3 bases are TGTGCCAGCAGCTTCGGCGGGGGAGTTTCCTACGAGCAGTACTTC. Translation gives CASSFGGGVSYEQYF.

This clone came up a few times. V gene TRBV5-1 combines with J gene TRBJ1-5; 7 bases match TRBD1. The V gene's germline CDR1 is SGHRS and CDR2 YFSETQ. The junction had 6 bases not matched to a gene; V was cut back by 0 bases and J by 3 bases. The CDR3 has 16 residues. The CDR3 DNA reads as TGCGCCAGCAGCTTGGGAGGCGGACAGGTCAATCAGCCCCAGCATTTT. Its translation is CASSLGGGQVNQPQHF.

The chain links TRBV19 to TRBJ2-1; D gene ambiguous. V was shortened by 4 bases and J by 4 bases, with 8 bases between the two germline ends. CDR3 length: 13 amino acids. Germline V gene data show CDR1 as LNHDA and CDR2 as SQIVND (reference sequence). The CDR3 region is CASSSRIYNEQFF. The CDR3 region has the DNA TGTGCCAGTAGTAGTAGGATTTACAATGAGCAGTTCTTC.

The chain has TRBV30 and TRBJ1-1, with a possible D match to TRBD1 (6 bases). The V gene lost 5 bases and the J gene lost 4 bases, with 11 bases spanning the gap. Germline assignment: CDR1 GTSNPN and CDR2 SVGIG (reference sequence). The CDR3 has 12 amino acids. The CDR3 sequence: CAWRDTGTEAFF. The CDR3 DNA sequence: TGTGCCTGGCGGGACACTGGCACTGAAGCTTTCTTT.

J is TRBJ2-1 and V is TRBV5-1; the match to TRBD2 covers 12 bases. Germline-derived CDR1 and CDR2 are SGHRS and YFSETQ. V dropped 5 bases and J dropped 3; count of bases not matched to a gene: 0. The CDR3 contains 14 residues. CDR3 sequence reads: CASRGLAGYNEQFF. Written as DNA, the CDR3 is TGCGCCAGCAGGGGACTAGCGGGCTACAATGAGCAGTTCTTC. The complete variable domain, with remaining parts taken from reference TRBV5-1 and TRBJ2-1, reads KAGVTQTPRYLIKTRGQQVTLSCSPISGHRSVSWYQQTPGQGLQFLFEYFSETQRNKGNFPGRFSGRQFSNSRSEMNVSTLELGDSALYLCASRGLAGYNEQFFGPGTRLTVL.

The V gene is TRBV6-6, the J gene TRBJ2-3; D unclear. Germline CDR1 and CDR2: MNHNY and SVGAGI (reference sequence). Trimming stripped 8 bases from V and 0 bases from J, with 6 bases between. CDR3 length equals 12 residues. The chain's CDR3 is CASAGSTDTQYF. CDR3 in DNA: TGTGCCAGCGCTGGCAGCACAGATACGCAGTATTTT.

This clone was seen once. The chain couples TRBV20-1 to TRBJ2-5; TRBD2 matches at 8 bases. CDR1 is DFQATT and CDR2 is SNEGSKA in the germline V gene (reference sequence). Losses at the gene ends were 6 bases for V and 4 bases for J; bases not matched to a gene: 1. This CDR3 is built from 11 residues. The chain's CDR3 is CSALAGETQYF. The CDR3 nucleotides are TGCAGTGCCCTAGCGGGAGAGACCCAGTACTTC.

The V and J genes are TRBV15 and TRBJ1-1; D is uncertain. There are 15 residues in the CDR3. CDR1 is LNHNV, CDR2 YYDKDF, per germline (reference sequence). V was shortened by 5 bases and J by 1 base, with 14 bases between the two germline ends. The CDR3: CATSGPDSGNTEAFF. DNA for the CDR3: TGTGCCACCAGCGGACCCGATTCAGGGAACACTGAAGCTTTCTTT.

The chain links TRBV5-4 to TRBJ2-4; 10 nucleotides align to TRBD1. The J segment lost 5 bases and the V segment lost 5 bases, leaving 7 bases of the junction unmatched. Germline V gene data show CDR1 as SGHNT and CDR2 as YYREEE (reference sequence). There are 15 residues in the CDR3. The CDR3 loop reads CASRRDRGEENIQYF. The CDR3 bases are TGTGCCAGCAGGCGGGACAGGGGAGAGGAAAACATTCAGTACTTC.

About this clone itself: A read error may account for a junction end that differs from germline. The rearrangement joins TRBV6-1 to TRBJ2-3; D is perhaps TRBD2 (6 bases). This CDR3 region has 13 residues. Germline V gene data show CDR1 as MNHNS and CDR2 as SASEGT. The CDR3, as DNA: TGCGGGACCGGGACTGAGTTCACAGATACGCAGTATTTT. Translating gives CGTGTEFTDTQYF.

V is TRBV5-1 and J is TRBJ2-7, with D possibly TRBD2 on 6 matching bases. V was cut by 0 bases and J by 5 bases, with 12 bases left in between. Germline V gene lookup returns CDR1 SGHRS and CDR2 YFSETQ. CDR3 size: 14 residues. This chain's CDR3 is CASSLGGTVNEQYF. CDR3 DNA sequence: TGCGCCAGCAGCTTGGGGGGGACTGTTAACGAGCAGTACTTC.

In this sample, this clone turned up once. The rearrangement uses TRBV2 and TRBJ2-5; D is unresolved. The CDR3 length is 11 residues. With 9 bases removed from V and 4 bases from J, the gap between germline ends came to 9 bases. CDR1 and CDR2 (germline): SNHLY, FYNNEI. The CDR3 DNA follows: TGTGCCAGTGGATTCCGAGAGACCCAGTACTTC. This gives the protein CASGFRETQYF. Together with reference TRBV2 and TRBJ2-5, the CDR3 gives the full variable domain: EPEVTQTPSHQVTQMGQEVILRCVPISNHLYFYWYRQILGQKVEFLVSFYNNEISEKSEIFDDQFSVERPDGSNFTLKIRSTKLEDSAMYFCASGFRETQYFGPGTRLLVL.

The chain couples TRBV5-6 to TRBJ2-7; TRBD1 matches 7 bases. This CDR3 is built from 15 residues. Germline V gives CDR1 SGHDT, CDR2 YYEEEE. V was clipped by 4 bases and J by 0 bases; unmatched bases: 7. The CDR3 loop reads CASSHRGPYSYEQYF. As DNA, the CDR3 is TGTGCCAGCAGCCACAGGGGACCCTACTCCTACGAGCAGTACTTC.

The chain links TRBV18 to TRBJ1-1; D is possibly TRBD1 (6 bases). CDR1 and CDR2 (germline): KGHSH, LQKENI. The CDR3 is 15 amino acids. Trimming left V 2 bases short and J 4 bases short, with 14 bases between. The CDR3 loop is CASSPAGGAGTEAFF. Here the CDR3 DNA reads TGTGCCAGCTCACCAGCTGGGGGCGCCGGCACTGAAGCTTTCTTT.

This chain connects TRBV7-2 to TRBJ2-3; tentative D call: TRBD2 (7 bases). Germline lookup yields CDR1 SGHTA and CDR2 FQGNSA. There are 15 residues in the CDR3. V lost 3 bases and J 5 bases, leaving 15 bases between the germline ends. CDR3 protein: CASSFQGGGGDTQYF. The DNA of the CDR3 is TGTGCCAGCAGCTTCCAAGGGGGGGGTGGAGATACGCAGTATTTT.

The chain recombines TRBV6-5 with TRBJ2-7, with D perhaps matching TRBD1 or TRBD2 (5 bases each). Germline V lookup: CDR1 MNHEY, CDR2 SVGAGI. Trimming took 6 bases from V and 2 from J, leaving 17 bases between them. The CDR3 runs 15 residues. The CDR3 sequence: CASSPSGTTTYEQYF. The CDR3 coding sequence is TGTGCCAGCAGCCCTTCGGGGACCACTACCTACGAGCAGTACTTC.

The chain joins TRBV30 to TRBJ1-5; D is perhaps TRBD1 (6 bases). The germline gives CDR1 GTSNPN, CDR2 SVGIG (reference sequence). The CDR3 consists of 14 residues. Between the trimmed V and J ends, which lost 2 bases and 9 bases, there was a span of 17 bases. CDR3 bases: TGTGCCTGGAGTTTGAGGGGGATCAATGGGCCCCAGCATTTT. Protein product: CAWSLRGINGPQHF.

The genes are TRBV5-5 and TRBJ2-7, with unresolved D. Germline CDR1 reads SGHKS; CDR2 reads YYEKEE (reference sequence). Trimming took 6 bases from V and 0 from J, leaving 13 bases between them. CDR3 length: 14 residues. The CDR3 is CASTYGRSSYEQYF. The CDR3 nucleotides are TGTGCCAGCACATACGGGCGGAGCTCCTACGAGCAGTACTTC.

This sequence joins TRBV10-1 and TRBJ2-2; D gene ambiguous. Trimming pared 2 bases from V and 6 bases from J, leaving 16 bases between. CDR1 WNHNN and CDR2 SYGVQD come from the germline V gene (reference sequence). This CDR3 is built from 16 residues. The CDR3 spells CASSEGSAGWAGELFF. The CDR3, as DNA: TGCGCCAGCAGTGAGGGGTCCGCTGGGTGGGCCGGGGAGCTGTTTTTT.

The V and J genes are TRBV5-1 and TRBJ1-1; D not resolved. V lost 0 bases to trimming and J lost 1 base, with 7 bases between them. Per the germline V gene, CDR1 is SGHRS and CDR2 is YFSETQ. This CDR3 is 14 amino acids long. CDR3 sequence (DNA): TGCGCCAGCAGCTTGGACGGCCCGAACACTGAAGCTTTCTTT. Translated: CASSLDGPNTEAFF.

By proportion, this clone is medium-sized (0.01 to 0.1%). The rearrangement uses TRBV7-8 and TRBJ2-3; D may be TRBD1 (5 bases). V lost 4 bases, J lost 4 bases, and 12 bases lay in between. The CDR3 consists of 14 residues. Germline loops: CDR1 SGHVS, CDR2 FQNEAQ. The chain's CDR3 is CASSSSWGPDTQYF. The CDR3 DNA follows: TGTGCCAGCAGCTCTTCCTGGGGCCCAGATACGCAGTATTTT. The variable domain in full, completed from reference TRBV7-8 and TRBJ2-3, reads GAGVSQSPRYKVAKRGQDVALRCDPISGHVSLFWYQQALGQGPEFLTYFQNEAQLDKSGLPSDRFFAERPEGSVSTLKIQRTQQEDSAVYLCASSSSWGPDTQYFGPGTRLTVL.

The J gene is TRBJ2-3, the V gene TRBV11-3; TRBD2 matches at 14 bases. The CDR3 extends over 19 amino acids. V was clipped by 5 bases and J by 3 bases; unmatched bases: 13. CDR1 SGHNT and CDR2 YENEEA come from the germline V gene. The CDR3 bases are TGTGCCAGCAGCCTCGAACGCTCAGGGACTAGCGGGAGAACAGATACGCAGTATTTT. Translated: CASSLERSGTSGRTDTQYF. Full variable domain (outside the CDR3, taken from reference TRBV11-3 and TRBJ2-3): EAGVVQSPRYKIIEKKQPVAFWCNPISGHNTLYWYLQNLGQGPELLIRYENEEAVDDSQLPKDRFSAERLKGVDSTLKIQPAELGDSAVYLCASSLERSGTSGRTDTQYFGPGTRLTVL.

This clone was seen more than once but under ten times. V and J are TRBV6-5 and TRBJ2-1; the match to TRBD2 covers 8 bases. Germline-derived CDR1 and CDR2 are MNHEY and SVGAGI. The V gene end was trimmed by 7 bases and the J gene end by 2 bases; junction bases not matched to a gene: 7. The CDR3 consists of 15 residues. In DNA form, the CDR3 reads TGTGCCAGCAACCCGAGCGGGAGCCCCTACAATGAGCAGTTCTTC. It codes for CASNPSGSPYNEQFF.